These 11 T cell receptor beta chains share one sample of origin, sequenced in a study of T-cell memory formation after mild COVID-19. One entry per CDR3 protein, called by TCRdb with MiXCR from the 5' RACE reads. The sample gives roughly 180,000 distinct CDR3 sequences, approximately 10% of which show up once; approximately 4% is in the top ten. Sequencing used PBMCs or a T cell subset sorted from them (not recorded which). The receptor source for this set is a man between 18 and 29 years old who had mild COVID-19 (a few samples of this study predate the infection). Cell type and time point are not known.

The J gene is TRBJ2-5, the V gene TRBV5-5; no reliable D call. This CDR3 contains 14 residues. The V and J ends lost 5 bases and 1 base respectively, with 12 bases between them. Germline V gene data show CDR1 as SGHKS and CDR2 as YYEKEE (reference sequence). Here the CDR3 reads CASSSLQSQETQYF. CDR3 DNA sequence: TGTGCCAGCAGTAGCCTACAGAGCCAAGAGACCCAGTACTTC.

This clonotype has just a few counts. The genes are TRBV7-9 and TRBJ2-2, with D perhaps TRBD1 (6 bases). The CDR3 sequence is 12 residues long. Germline V lookup: CDR1 SEHNR, CDR2 FQNEAQ (reference sequence). The V end lost 6 bases, the J end lost 6 bases, and 8 bases lay between the germline ends. CDR3 bases: TGTGCCAGCAGGCGACAGGCCGGGGAGCTGTTTTTT. Residues: CASRRQAGELFF.

This clonotype has at least ten counts. The rearrangement joins TRBV12-3 or TRBV12-4 to TRBJ1-3, with D hard to call. The CDR3 is 13 residues long. V was clipped by 6 bases and J by 5 bases, with 11 bases between them. CDR3: CASSPRSRNTIYF. The CDR3 DNA reads as TGTGCCAGCAGCCCTCGGTCTCGAAACACCATATATTTT.

This clonotype showed up just a few times. The DNA of the CDR3 is TGTGCCAGCAGTCCACAGGGGATCTCATACGAGCAGTACGTC. Its protein product is CASSPQGISYEQYV. The rearrangement links TRBV28 to TRBJ2-7; 7 nucleotides line up with TRBD1. V dropped 5 bases and J dropped 4; count of bases not matched to a gene: 8. CDR3 size: 14 residues. Looked up from germline, CDR1 is MDHEN and CDR2 is SYDVKM.

The chain uses TRBV2 and TRBJ1-1; D might be TRBD1 (5 bases). CDR1 SNHLY and CDR2 FYNNEI come from the germline V gene. The CDR3 loop spans 11 amino acids. The germline V and J ends were trimmed by 3 bases and 11 bases, with 10 bases remaining between them. In DNA, the CDR3 is TGTGCCAGCAGTGATGAGCCAGGGGCTTTCTTT. Translation: CASSDEPGAFF.

This clonotype turned up a few times. The rearrangement links TRBV7-2 to TRBJ2-1; possibly TRBD2 for D (5 bases). V dropped 0 bases and J dropped 6 bases, with 9 bases sitting between them. The CDR3 covers 14 residues. Germline V gene lookup returns CDR1 SGHTA and CDR2 FQGNSA. The CDR3 sequence is CASSLASRGNEQFF. The CDR3 DNA follows: TGTGCCAGCAGCTTAGCCTCCCGGGGCAATGAGCAGTTCTTC.

This clonotype came up a few times. The V call is TRBV6-5, the J call TRBJ2-2; D remains ambiguous. V was pared by 0 bases and J by 0 bases, with 8 bases between. The CDR3 consists of 16 residues. Germline CDR1 reads MNHEY; CDR2 reads SVGAGI. CDR3 region: CASSYSRLANTGELFF. The CDR3 DNA sequence: TGTGCCAGCAGTTACTCGAGGTTGGCGAACACCGGGGAGCTGTTTTTT.

The J gene is TRBJ2-7, the V gene TRBV5-1, with D unclear. The germline CDR1 and CDR2 sequences are SGHRS and YFSETQ. V lost 0 bases and J lost 0, with 7 bases in between. CDR3 length: 14 amino acids. The CDR3: CASSLDPGSYEQYF. CDR3 in DNA: TGCGCCAGCAGCTTGGATCCAGGCTCCTACGAGCAGTACTTC.

In this sample, this clonotype turned up many times. The gene calls are TRBV4-3 and TRBJ2-1; D might be TRBD2 (7 bases). The germline V and J ends were trimmed by 4 bases and 9 bases, with 19 bases remaining between them. The CDR3 is made up of 15 amino acids. Germline CDR1 reads LGHNA; CDR2 reads YSLEER. This CDR3 reads CASSPQIAGASEQFF. The CDR3 DNA sequence: TGCGCCAGCAGCCCCCAAATCGCGGGGGCGAGTGAGCAGTTCTTC.

This clonotype showed up just a few times. The chain joins TRBV10-3 to TRBJ1-2; D might be TRBD1 (5 bases). Trimming left V 0 bases short and J 3 bases short, with 8 bases between. The CDR3 covers 14 residues. From germline, CDR1 is ENHRY and CDR2 SYGVKD. CDR3 sequence (DNA): TGTGCCATCAGTGAGTCTCGGGGGGACTATGGCTACACCTTC. Translating it yields CAISESRGDYGYTF.

V usage is TRBV20-1 and J usage is TRBJ2-1; D possibly uses TRBD1 or TRBD2 (5 bases each). The CDR3 contains 13 residues. Germline loops: CDR1 DFQATT, CDR2 SNEGSKA (reference sequence). The CDR3 coding sequence is TGCAGCGCCAGGGCAGCTGTAGCGCGGGAGCAGTTCTTC. Protein: CSARAAVAREQFF.